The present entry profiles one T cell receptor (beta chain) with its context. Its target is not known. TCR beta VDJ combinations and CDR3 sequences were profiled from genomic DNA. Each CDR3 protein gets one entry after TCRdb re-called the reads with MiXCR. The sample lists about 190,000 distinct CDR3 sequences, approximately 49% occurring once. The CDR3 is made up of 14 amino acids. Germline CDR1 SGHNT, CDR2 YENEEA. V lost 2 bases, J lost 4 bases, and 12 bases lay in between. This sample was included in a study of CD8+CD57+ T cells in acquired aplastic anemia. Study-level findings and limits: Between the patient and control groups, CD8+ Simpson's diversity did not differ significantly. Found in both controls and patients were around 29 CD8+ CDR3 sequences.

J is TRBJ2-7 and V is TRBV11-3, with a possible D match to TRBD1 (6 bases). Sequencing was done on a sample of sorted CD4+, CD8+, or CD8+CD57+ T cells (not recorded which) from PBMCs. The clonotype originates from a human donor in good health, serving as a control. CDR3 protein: CASSLQDRAYEQYF. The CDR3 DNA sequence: TGTGCCAGCAGCTTACAGGACAGAGCATACGAGCAGTACTTC.